This T cell receptor (beta chain) was found in a study of OX40 agonist ivuxolimab in advanced cancers. Background on the study: Three individuals attained partial responses, comprising one hepatocellular carcinoma case and two cutaneous melanoma cases.

With regard to this clone: The antigen is undetermined.

TCRdb's table, derived via immunoSEQ multiplex PCR, lists solely in-frame clones and lacks some. The sample holds tens of thousands of clones, 88% seen once. Germline CDR1 SEHNR, CDR2 FQNEAQ (reference sequence). Trimming shortened V by 4 bases and J by 4 bases, and 16 bases separated the two germline ends. The CDR3 extends over 15 amino acids. Broader study findings: There was clonal expansion of CD4+ and CD8+ blood T cells by week 6 at 0.1 to 3.0 mg/kg.

This sequence was found in an adult with an advanced solid tumor such as melanoma, head and neck, liver or kidney cancer. The input for sequencing was CD4+ or CD8+ T cells sorted from blood, taken in a trial of the OX40 agonist ivuxolimab. The chain couples TRBV7-9 to TRBJ1-2; D is unresolved. CDR3 loop: CASSSLHAQSYGYTF. DNA of the CDR3: TGTGCCAGCAGCTCTTTACACGCTCAGTCCTATGGCTACACCTTC.